This TCR beta chain stems from a study of lung T cells in sarcoidosis with Löfgren's syndrome. For the study at large: CD4+ T cells build up in sarcoidosis bronchoalveolar lavage fluid.

CDR1 and CDR2 (germline): LGHNA, YSLEER. Trimming took 0 bases from V and 8 from J, leaving 12 bases between them. The CDR3 spans 14 residues. MiXCR, applied by TCRdb to the reads, yields one record per CDR3 protein. The sample contains 15,000 to 25,000 distinct CDR3 sequences, 20% to 25% of which appear only once. The study, taken as a whole, reports: These T cells possibly recognize a putative, unidentified sarcoidosis-associated antigen. Multiple Löfgren's syndrome patients reportedly shared TRAV12-1 and TRBV2 CDR3 motifs. Paired TRAV12-1/TRBV2 TCRs showed CDR3 homology and preferential pairing.

This clonotype was seen repeatedly, ten times or more. Its specificity is not known. This receptor was obtained from a human donor with sarcoidosis (Löfgren's syndrome or another form), or a control subject (not recorded which). The rearrangement links TRBV4-3 to TRBJ2-3, with TRBD2 as a possible D gene (6 bases). The specimen was CD4+ T cells from bronchoalveolar lavage. The CDR3 coding sequence is TGCGCCAGCAGCCAAGATCTGGGGGGAGCTACGCAGTATTTT. It is translated as CASSQDLGGATQYF.